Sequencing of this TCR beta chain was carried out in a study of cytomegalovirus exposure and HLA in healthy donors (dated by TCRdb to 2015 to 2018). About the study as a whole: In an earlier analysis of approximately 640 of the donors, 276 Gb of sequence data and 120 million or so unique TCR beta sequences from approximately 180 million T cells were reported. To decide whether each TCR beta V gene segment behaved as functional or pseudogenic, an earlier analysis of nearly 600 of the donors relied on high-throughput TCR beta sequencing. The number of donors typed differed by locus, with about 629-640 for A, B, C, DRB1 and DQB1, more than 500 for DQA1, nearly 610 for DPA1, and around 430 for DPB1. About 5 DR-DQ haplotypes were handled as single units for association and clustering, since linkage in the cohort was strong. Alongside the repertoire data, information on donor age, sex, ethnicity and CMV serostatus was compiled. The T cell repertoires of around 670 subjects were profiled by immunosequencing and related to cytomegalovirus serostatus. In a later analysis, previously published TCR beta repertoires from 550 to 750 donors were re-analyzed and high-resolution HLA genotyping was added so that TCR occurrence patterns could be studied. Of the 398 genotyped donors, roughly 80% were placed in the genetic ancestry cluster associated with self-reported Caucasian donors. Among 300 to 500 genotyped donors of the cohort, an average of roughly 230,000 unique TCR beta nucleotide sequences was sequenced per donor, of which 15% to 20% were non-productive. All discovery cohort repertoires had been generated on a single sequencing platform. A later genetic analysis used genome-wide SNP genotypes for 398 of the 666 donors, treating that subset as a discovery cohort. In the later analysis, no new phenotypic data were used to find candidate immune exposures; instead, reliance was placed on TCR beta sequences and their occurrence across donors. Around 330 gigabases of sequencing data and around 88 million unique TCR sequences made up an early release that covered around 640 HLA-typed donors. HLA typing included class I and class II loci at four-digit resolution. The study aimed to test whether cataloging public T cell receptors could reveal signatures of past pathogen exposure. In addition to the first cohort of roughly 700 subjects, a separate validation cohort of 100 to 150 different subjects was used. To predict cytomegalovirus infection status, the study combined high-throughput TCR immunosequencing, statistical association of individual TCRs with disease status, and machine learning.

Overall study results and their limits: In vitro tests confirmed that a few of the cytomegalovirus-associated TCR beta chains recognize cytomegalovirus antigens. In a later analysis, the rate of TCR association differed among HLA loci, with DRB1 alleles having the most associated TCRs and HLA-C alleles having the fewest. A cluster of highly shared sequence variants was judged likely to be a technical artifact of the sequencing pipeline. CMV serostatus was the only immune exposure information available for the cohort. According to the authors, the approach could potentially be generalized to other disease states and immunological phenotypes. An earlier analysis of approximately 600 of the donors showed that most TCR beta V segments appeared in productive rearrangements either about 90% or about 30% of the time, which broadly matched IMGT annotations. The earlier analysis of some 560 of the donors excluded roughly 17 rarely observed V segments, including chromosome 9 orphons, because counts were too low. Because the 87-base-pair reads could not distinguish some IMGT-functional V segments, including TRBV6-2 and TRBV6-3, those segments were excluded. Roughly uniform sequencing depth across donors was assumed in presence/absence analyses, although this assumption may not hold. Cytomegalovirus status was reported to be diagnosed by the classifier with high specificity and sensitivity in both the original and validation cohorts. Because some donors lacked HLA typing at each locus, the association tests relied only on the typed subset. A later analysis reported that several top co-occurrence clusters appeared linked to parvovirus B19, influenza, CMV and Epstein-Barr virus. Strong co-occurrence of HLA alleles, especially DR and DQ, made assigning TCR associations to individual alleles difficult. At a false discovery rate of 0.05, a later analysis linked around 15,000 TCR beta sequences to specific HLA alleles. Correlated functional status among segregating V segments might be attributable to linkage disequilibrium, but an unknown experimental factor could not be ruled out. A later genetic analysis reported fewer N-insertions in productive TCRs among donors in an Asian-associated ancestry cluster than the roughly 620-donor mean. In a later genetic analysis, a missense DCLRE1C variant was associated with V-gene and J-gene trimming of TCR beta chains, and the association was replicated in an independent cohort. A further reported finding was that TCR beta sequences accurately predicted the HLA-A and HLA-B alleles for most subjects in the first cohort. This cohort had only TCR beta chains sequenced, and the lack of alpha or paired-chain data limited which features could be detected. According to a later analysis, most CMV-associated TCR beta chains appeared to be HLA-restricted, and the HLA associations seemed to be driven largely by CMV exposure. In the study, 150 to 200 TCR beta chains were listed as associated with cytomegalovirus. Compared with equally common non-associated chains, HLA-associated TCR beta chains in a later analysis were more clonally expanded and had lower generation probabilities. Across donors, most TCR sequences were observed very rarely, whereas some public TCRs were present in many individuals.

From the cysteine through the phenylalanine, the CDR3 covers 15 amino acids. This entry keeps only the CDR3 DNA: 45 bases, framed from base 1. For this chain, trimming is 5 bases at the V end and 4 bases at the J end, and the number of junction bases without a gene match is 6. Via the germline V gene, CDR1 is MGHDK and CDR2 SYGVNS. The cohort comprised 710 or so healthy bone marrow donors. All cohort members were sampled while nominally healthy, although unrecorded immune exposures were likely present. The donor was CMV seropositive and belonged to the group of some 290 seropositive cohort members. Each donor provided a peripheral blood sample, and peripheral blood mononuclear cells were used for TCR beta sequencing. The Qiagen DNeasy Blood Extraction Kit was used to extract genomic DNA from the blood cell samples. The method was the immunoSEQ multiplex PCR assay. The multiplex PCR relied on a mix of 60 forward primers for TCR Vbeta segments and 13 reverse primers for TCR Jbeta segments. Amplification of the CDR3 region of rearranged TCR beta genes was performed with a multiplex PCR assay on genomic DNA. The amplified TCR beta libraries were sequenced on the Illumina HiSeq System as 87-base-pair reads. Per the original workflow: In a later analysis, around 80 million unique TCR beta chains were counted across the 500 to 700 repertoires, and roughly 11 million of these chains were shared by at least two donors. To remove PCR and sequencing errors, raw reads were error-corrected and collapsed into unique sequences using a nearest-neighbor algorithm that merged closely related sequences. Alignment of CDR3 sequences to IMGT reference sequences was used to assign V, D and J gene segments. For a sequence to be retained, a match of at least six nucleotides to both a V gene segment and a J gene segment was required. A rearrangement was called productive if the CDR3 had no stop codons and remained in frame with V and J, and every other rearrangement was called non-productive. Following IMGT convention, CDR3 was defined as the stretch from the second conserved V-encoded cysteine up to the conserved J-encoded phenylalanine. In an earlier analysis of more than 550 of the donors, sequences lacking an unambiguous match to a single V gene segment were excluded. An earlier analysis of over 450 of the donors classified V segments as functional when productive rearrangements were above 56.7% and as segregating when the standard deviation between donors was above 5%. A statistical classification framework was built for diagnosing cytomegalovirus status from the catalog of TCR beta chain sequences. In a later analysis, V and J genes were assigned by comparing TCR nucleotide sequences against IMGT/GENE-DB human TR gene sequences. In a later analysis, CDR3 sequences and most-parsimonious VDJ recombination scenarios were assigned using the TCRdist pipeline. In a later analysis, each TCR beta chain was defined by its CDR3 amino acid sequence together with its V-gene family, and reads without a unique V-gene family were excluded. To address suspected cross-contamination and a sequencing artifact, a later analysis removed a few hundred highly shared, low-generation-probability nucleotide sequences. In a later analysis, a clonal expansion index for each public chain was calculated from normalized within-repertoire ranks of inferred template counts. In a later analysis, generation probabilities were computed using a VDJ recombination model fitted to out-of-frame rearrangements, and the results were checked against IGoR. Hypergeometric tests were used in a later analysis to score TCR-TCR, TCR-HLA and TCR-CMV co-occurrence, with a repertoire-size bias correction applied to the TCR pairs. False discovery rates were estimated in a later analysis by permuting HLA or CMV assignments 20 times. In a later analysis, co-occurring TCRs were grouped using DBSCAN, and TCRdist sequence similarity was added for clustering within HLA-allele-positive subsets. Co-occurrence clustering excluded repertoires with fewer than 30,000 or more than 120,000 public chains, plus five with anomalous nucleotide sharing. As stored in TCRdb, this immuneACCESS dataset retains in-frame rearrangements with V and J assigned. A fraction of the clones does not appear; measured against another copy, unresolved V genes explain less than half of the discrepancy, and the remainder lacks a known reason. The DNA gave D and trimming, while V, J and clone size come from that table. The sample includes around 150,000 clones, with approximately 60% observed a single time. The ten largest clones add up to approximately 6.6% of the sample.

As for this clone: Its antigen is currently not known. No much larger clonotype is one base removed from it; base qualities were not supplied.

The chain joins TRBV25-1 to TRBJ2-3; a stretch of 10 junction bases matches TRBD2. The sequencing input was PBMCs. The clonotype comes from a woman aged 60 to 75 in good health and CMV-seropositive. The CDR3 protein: CASSSLAGSADTQYF. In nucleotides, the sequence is TGTGCCAGCAGTTCACTAGCGGGATCTGCAGATACGCAGTATTTT.